The 5 T cell receptor beta chains below come from one sample, sequenced in a study of blood T cell repertoires in COVID-19. Libraries were prepared by immunoSEQ multiplex PCR; TCRdb keeps only in-frame clonotypes and omits some of them. The sample records hundreds of thousands of clones, more than 80% being singletons. Sequenced: PBMCs or T cells enriched from blood (not recorded which). The source is a man aged 45 to 65 who had been exposed to COVID-19.

V and J are TRBV6-2 or TRBV6-3 and TRBJ2-7; D perhaps matches TRBD1 (6 bases). The germline CDR1 and CDR2 sequences are MNHEY and SVGEGT. With 3 bases removed from V and 2 bases from J, the gap between germline ends came to 20 bases. CDR3 length equals 17 residues. CDR3 sequence: CASSYGSITGPPYEQYV. The CDR3 DNA is TGTGCCAGCAGTTATGGGTCCATAACAGGGCCTCCCTACGAGCAGTACGTC.

The chain joins TRBV11-3 to TRBJ2-4; tentative D call: TRBD1 (6 bases). Germline loops: CDR1 SGHNT, CDR2 YENEEA. V dropped 2 bases and J dropped 7 bases, with 9 bases sitting between them. There are 13 residues in the CDR3. The CDR3 is CASSLTGSNIQYF. CDR3 sequence (DNA): TGTGCCAGCAGCTTAACAGGGTCGAACATTCAGTACTTC.

V usage is TRBV7-2 and J usage is TRBJ1-2, with 10 bases matching TRBD1. Looked up from germline, CDR1 is SGHTA and CDR2 is FQGNSA. With V trimmed by 3 bases and J by 3 bases, 7 bases remained unmatched. The CDR3 runs to 16 residues. For the CDR3, the DNA is TGTGCCAGCAGCTTCGCTCTGACAGGGGGCTACTATGGCTACACCTTC. It encodes CASSFALTGGYYGYTF.

This chain links TRBV7-8 with TRBJ1-5; D perhaps matches TRBD1 (5 bases). V dropped 0 bases and J dropped 7 bases, with 10 bases sitting between them. The CDR3 is 14 amino acids. Germline CDR1 is SGHVS and CDR2 is FQNEAQ. The CDR3: CASSLARVEQPQHF. The DNA for the CDR3 is TGTGCCAGCAGCTTAGCCAGGGTAGAGCAGCCCCAGCATTTT.

The rearrangement uses TRBV19 and TRBJ1-5, with 7 bases identical to TRBD1. The V gene end was trimmed by 6 bases and the J gene end by 7 bases; junction bases not matched to a gene: 12. The CDR3 runs to 15 residues. Germline values: CDR1 LNHDA, CDR2 SQIVND (reference sequence). The CDR3 DNA follows: TGTGCCAGTAGCCCCGACGCTACCAGGGGGCAGCCCCAGCATTTT. Encoded protein: CASSPDATRGQPQHF.